This T cell receptor beta chain was documented in a study of cytomegalovirus exposure and HLA in healthy donors. Points from the study as a whole: Cytomegalovirus status, reportedly, was diagnosed with high specificity and sensitivity by the classifier.

The CDR3 totals 16 residues. The V gene's germline CDR1 is LNHDA and CDR2 SQIVND (reference sequence). The V gene end was trimmed by 5 bases and the J gene end by 7 bases; junction bases not matched to a gene: 9. 13 Jbeta primers and 60 Vbeta primers were used for the PCR. Some clones are missing from TCRdb's copy, which holds only in-frame ones; the method was immunoSEQ multiplex PCR. Among about 220,000 clones listed, over 80% were seen once. As concerns this clone: The antigen is not known.

The receptor was isolated from a boy aged 2 to 9 in good health and CMV-seronegative. The J gene is TRBJ1-4, the V gene TRBV19; 11 bases are a match to TRBD1. Source material: PBMCs. The CDR3: CASSSGQGAGSEKLFF. As DNA, the CDR3 is TGTGCCAGTAGTTCTGGACAGGGGGCGGGAAGTGAAAAACTGTTTTTT.